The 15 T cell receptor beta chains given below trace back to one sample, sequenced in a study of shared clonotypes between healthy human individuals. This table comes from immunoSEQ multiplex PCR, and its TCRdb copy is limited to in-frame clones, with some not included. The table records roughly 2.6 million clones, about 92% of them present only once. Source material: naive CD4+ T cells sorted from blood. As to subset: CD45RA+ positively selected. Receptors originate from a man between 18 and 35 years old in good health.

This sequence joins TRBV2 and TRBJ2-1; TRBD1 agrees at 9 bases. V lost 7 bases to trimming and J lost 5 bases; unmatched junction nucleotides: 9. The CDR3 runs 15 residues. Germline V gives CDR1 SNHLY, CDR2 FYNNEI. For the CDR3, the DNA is TGTGCCAGCAAATCGTCCGGGACAGGGCACAATGAGCAGTTCTTC. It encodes CASKSSGTGHNEQFF.

The CDR3 nucleotides are TGTGCCAGCAGCGCCGGGGAGGGCTATGGCTACACCTTC. Amino acids: CASSAGEGYGYTF. The rearrangement links TRBV9 to TRBJ1-2; the D is unclear. Trimming removed 3 bases at V and 4 bases at J, with 10 bases between. CDR3 length equals 13 residues. Germline V lookup: CDR1 SGDLS, CDR2 YYNGEE.

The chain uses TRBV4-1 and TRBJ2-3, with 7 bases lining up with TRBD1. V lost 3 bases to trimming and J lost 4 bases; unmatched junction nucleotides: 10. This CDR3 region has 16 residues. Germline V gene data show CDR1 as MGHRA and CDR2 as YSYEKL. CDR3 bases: TGCGCCAGCAGCCACCTACCAGGGGGATACCCAGATACGCAGTATTTT. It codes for CASSHLPGGYPDTQYF.

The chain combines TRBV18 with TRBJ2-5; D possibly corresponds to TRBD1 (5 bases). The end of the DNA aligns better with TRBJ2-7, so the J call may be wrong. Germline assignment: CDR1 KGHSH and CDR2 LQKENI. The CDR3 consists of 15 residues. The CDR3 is CASSAGRSDAYEQYF. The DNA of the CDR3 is TGTGCCAGCTCAGCAGGGCGGTCCGACGCCTACGAGCAGTACTTC.

CDR3 region: CSSDYRFAPDTQYF. The CDR3 DNA sequence: TGCAGCAGCGATTACCGGTTCGCCCCAGATACGCAGTATTTT. The chain is built from TRBV29-1 and TRBJ2-3; D gene unclear. The V end lost 8 bases, the J end lost 4 bases, and 19 bases lay between the germline ends. The CDR3 length is 14 residues. The germline V gene encodes CDR1 SQVTM and CDR2 ANQGSEA.

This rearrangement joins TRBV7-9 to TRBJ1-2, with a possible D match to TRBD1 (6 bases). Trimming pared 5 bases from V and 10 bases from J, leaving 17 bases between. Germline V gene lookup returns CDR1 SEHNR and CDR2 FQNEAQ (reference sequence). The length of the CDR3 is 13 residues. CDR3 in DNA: TGTGCCAGCAGCAATGGCGTTGGGGGCTCCTACACCTTC. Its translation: CASSNGVGGSYTF.

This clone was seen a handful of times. CDR3: CAWSLGGGEKLFF. CDR3 DNA: TGTGCCTGGAGTCTCGGGGGAGGTGAAAAACTGTTTTTT. This chain links TRBV30 with TRBJ1-4; maybe TRBD1 (5 bases). The CDR3 is 13 residues long. The V and J ends lost 2 bases and 7 bases respectively, with 11 bases between them. The V gene's germline CDR1 is GTSNPN and CDR2 SVGIG (reference sequence).

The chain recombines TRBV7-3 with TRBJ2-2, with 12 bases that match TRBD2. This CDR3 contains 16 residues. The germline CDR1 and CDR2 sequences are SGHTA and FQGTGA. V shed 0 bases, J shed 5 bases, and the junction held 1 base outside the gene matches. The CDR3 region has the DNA TGTGCCAGCAGCTTAACCGGACTAGCGGGGACCGGGGAGCTGTTTTTT. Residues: CASSLTGLAGTGELFF.

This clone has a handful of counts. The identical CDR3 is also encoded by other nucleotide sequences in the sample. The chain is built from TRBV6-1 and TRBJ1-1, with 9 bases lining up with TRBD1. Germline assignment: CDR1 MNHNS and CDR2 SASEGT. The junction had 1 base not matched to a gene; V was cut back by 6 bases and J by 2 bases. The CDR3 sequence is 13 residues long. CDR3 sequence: CASRDRGNTEAFF. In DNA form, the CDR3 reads TGTGCCAGCAGGGACAGGGGAAACACTGAAGCTTTCTTT.

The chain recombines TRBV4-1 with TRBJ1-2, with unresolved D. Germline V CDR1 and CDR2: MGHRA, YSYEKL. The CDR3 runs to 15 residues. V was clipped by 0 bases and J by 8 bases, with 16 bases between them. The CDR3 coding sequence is TGCGCCAGCAGCCAAGATCTTGTGGCATTAAGAGGCTACACCTTC. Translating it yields CASSQDLVALRGYTF.

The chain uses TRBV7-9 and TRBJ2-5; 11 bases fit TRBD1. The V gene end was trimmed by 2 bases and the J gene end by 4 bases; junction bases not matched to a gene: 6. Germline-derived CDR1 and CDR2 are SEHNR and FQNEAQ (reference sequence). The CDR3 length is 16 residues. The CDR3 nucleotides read TGTGCCAGCAGCTTATGGGGACAGGGGGATCGAGAGACCCAGTACTTC. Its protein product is CASSLWGQGDRETQYF.

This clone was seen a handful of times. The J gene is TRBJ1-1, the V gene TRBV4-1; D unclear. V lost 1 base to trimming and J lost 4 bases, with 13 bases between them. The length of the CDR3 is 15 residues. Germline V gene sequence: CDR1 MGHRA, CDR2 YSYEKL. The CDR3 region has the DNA TGCGCCAGCAGCCAAGCTTTGGGTAAATCCACTGAAGCTTTCTTT. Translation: CASSQALGKSTEAFF.

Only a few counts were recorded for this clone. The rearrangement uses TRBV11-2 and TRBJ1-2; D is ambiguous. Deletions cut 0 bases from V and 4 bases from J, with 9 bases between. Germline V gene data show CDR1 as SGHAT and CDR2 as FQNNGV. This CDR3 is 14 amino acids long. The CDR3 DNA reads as TGTGCCAGCAGCTTAGACTGGCAGAGCTATGGCTACACCTTC. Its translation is CASSLDWQSYGYTF.

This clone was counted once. In DNA, the CDR3 is TGTGCCAGCCGATCACGGCAGGGGCCTCAAGAGACCCAGTACTTC. Translating it yields CASRSRQGPQETQYF. The chain joins TRBV28 to TRBJ2-5; D is perhaps TRBD1 (6 bases). Germline V gene sequence: CDR1 MDHEN, CDR2 SYDVKM. This CDR3 is built from 15 residues. V lost 8 bases to trimming and J lost 2 bases, with 18 bases between them.

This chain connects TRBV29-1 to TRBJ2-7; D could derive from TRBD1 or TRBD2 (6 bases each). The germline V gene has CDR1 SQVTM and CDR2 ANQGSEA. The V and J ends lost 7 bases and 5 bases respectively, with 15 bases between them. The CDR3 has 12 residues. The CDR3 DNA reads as TGCAGCGCCGTTAGGGGGGACGACGAGCAGTACTTC. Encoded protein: CSAVRGDDEQYF.